This TCR beta chain is from a study of control samples from healthy donors and cancer patients. TCRdb's copy holds only in-frame clones and misses some; the assay was immunoSEQ multiplex PCR. The repertoire has over 100,000 clones, more than 85% of them found once; the top ten carry 17%. This clonotype was sampled from a woman in her forties or fifties in good health. The source material was blood.

The CDR3 DNA reads TGTGCCAGCAGTTTCGACAGGGGGGACGGAGAGACCCAGTACTTC. The encoded protein is CASSFDRGDGETQYF. The rearrangement uses TRBV6-5 and TRBJ2-5; 9 positions match TRBD1. After removal of 4 bases from V and 4 bases from J, the junction contained 7 bases not matched to a gene. Germline V gene lookup returns CDR1 MNHEY and CDR2 SVGAGI. There are 15 residues in the CDR3.